This entry concerns a single T cell receptor beta chain. Its specificity is not known. The sample is drawn from a study of beta chain features in type 1 diabetes. Study findings and constraints: Significant though moderate, a shortening of TCRB CDR3s appeared in all four CD4+ subsets of Type 1 diabetes patients.

As every portion of the isolated RNA was reverse transcribed, the sequencing read expressed TCRB transcripts. The data were produced by immunoSEQ multiplex PCR, yet TCRdb's version contains in-frame clones alone and is incomplete. The sample records 120,000 or so clones, roughly 17% being singletons. V was pared by 2 bases and J by 5 bases, with 5 bases of the junction left unmatched. There are 15 residues in the CDR3. Germline loops: CDR1 MNHEY, CDR2 SMNVEV (reference sequence). One heparinised draw of blood, averaging around 120 mL, came from each donor. The clonotype was recovered from a man aged 18 to 29 with type 1 diabetes. V is TRBV27 and J is TRBJ1-4; 7 bases match TRBD1. Sequenced material: central memory CD4+ T cells from blood. In nucleotides, the CDR3 is TGTGCCAGCAGTTTACGGACAGGCGGGAATGAAAAACTGTTTTTT. Translated: CASSLRTGGNEKLFF.